The clone carrying this TCR beta chain appeared many times. What it binds is not known. The sample comes from a study of T cells after yellow fever vaccination. As for the study in general: With SMART-Seq v4 Ultra Low Input, the fractions containing low cell numbers were prepared.

In TCRdb, the 5' RACE reads were re-called with MiXCR into one record per CDR3 protein. The table shows 90,000 to 130,000 distinct CDR3 sequences, with approximately 8.4% occurring only once. Findings and caveats of the study: Primary-vaccination clones mostly resurfaced post-booster (around 96% CD4, approximately 87% CD8). Clonotypes shared by both compartments, CD4 and CD8, made up a small share.

This CDR3 has 13 residues. Trimming cost V 5 bases and J 7 bases, with 15 bases left between them. Per the germline V gene, CDR1 is SGHAT and CDR2 is FQDESV (reference sequence). The receptor was isolated from a young man who received the YFV17D yellow fever vaccine. The source was CD8+ T cells sorted from PBMCs, collected 45 days after the yellow fever booster vaccination. This rearrangement joins TRBV11-1 to TRBJ2-7; D perhaps matches TRBD2 (5 bases). CDR3 sequence reads: CASSTGLDWEQYF. In DNA form, the CDR3 reads TGTGCCAGCAGCACCGGACTTGACTGGGAGCAGTACTTC.